The clone carrying this T cell receptor (beta chain) was detected many times. The antigen remains undetermined. A read error may account for a junction end that differs from germline. Each CDR3 protein gets one entry after TCRdb re-called the reads with MiXCR. The sample includes some 500,000 distinct CDR3 sequences, roughly 34% of them seen just once. Germline V gene lookup returns CDR1 SGHTA and CDR2 FQGNSA. This CDR3 contains 13 residues. The sample is drawn from a study of T cell repertoires in cytomegalovirus infection. Study summary: Public TCR beta signatures indicated both CMV infection and matching HLA type.

General study points: The study identified carriers of CMV plus the relevant HLA from cumulative public TCR beta family frequency. In two of eight donors, the top clonotype was HLA-C-restricted CMV-specific.

Sequences were derived from cultured PBMCs, sampled from culture after CMV antigen stimulation. The chain employs TRBV7-2 and TRBJ2-3, with TRBD2 identical over 7 bases. This receptor was taken from a human donor in good health (CMV status not recorded). Some clones in this sample may be carry-over from other donors' samples. The CDR3 DNA reads as TGTGCCAGCAGTTTAGATCGGCGGGGGACGCAGTATTTT. Protein: CASSLDRRGTQYF. Based on the CDR3 plus reference TRBV7-2 and TRBJ2-3, the full variable domain is GAGVSQSPSNKVTEKGKDVELRCDPISGHTALYWYRQSLGQGLEFLIYFQGNSAPDKSGLPSDRFSAERTGGSVSTLTIQRTQQEDSAVYLCASSLDRRGTQYFGPGTRLTVL.